This T cell receptor beta chain is drawn from a study of T cells after yellow fever vaccination (dated by TCRdb to the late 2010s). Regarding the study in general: Libraries from fractions with low cell numbers were prepared with the SMART-Seq v4 Ultra Low Input RNA kit. Bulk TCR alpha and beta repertoires were sequenced longitudinally to track T-cell clones before and after primary and booster YFV17D yellow fever vaccination. Two healthy male donors, one aged 18 to 30 and one aged 30 to 40 years, were included in the cohort. Blood samples were taken at several timepoints before and after primary and secondary immunization, and bulk PBMC replicates and cell subsets were isolated. Overall results and qualifications from the work: A small fraction of clonotypes appeared in both the CD4 and CD8 compartments, likely as a result of convergent recombination. Because only a couple of donors were included in the study, the extent to which the findings can be generalized is limited. Compared with the primary T-cell response, the secondary T-cell response was weaker but faster, peaking on day 5 rather than day 15. After the booster, most of the clones that had expanded following primary vaccination were detected again (just under 97% of CD4 and roughly 90% of CD8), which suggests that memory was broadly maintained. Computational filtering was needed because FACS-sorted repertoires could contain abundant contaminating clonotypes from the bulk population.

The junction shows trimming of 7 bases on V and 5 bases on J, and the gene matches do not reach 8 bases of it. In the germline V gene (reference sequence), CDR1 corresponds to SEHNR and CDR2 to FQNEAQ. From its cysteine to its phenylalanine, the CDR3 spans 15 amino acids. Kept here is only the CDR3 DNA, which spans 45 bases and is read in frame from base 1. The sample's treatment or condition label is to be understood as: live attenuated yellow fever vaccine strain. At each blood-draw timepoint, two biological replicates of bulk PBMCs were obtained. A standard Ficoll-Paque protocol was used to isolate PBMCs from peripheral blood. TriZol was used to extract RNA from bulk PBMCs, from CD4 and CD8 fractions, and from dextramer-positive and dextramer-negative fractions. TCR cDNA was made using 5'RACE template switching, a step that added a universal primer site and unique molecular identifiers. Priming of cDNA synthesis was performed from both the TCR alpha and TCR beta constant segments. Libraries were amplified in two PCR steps, with sample barcodes and sequencing adapters added in the second step. Libraries were sequenced on Illumina HiSeq 2500 (2x100 bp) or NovaSeq (2x150 bp). Per the source publication's procedure: MIGEC was used to demultiplex reads and collapse the reads into UMI consensus sequences, and MiXCR was used for V(D)J alignment. Vaccine-responding clonotypes were defined with edgeR using replicate PBMC samples, requiring FDR below 0.01 and a log2 fold change above 5 up to day 15. Each bulk clonotype received a CD4 or CD8 identity based on whether the sequenced CD4 or CD8 repertoire contained that clonotype at higher abundance. Through fastp at Q25 and MiXCR, TCRdb rebuilt clones from the public reads, retaining in-frame beta chains. Entries that share a CDR3 protein sequence are merged under the most common genes and DNA. TCRdb, rather than the study authors, made the V and J calls. In all, the sample holds 500,000 to 650,000 distinct CDR3 sequences, and approximately 13% of those were seen once. The ten largest clones capture 11% to 15% of the sample.

In the case of this clonotype: Its antigen specificity is not known. The record has no base qualities; no much larger clone is one base away.

The sample was PBMCs, taken on the day of the yellow fever booster vaccination. The receptor's source is a man under 40 who received the YFV17D yellow fever vaccine. The chain is made from TRBV7-9 and TRBJ1-4; 9 bases in the middle match TRBD1. The base sequence is TGTGCCAGCAACCCCTGGACAGGGGCGAATGAAAAACTGTTTTTT. Protein translation: CASNPWTGANEKLFF.